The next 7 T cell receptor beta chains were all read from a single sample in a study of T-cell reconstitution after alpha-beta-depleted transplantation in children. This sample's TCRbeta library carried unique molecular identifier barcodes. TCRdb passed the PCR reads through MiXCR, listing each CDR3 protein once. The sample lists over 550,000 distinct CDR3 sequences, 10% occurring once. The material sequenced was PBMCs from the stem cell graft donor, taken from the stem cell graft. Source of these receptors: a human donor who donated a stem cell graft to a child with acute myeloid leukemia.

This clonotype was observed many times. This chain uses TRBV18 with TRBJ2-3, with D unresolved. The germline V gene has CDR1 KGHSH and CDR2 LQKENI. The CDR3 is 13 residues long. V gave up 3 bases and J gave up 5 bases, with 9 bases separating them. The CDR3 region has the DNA TGTGCCAGCTCACCGGGTCTCCAAGATACGCAGTATTTT. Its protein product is CASSPGLQDTQYF.

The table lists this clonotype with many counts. CDR3 bases: TGCAGCGTTGCGGCCAACCAAGAGACCCAGTACTTC. Its protein product is CSVAANQETQYF. This chain links TRBV29-1 with TRBJ2-5; D is unresolved. Germline V gene data show CDR1 as SQVTM and CDR2 as ANQGSEA. V was cut by 4 bases and J by 0 bases, with 6 bases left in between. The CDR3 consists of 12 residues.

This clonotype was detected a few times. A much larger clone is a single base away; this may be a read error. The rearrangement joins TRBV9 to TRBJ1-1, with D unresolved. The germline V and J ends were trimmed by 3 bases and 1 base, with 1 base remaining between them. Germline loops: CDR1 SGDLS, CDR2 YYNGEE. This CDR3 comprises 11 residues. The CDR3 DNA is TGTGCCAGCAGCGCGAACACTGAAGCTTTCTTT. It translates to CASSANTEAFF.

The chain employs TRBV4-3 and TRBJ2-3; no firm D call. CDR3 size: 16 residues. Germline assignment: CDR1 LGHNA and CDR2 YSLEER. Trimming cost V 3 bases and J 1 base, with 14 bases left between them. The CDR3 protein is CASSQPTSPCTDTQYF. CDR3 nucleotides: TGCGCCAGCAGCCAGCCCACGAGCCCTTGCACAGATACGCAGTATTTT.

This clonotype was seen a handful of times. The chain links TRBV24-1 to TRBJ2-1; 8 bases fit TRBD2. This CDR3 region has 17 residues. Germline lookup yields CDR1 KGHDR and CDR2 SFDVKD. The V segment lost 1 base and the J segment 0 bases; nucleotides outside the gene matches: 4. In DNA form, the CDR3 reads TGTGCCACCAGTGATTTTGGCGGGAGGACCTCCTACAATGAGCAGTTCTTC. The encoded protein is CATSDFGGRTSYNEQFF.

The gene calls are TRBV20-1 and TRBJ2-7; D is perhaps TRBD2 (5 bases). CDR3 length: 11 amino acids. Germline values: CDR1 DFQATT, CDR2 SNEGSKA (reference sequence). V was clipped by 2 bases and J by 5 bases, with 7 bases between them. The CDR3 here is CSARRDHEQYF. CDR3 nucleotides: TGCAGTGCTAGACGGGATCACGAGCAGTACTTC.

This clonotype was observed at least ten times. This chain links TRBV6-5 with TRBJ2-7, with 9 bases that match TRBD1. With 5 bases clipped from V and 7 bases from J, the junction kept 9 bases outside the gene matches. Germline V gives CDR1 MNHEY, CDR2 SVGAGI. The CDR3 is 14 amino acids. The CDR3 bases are TGTGCCAGCAGTACTTGGACAGGGGCGGAGGAGCAGTACTTC. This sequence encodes CASSTWTGAEEQYF.